The clone carrying this T cell receptor (beta chain) was seen a few times. Antigen specificity is unknown. It was with 60 Vbeta and 13 Jbeta primers that the PCR ran. Measured with immunoSEQ multiplex PCR; TCRdb has only the in-frame clones, and not every one. This sample has 75,000 to 100,000 clones, with 65% to 80% found just once. From germline, CDR1 is MDHEN and CDR2 SYDVKM. After removal of 7 bases from V and 5 bases from J, the junction contained 11 bases not matched to a gene. The CDR3 consists of 15 residues. These data belong to a study of cytomegalovirus exposure and HLA in healthy donors. Study outcomes and limitations: In a later analysis, a genetic analysis reported fewer productive-TCR N-insertions in an Asian-associated ancestry cluster than the cohort average. Previously analyzed data showed that most TCR beta V segments were productive at a frequency of about 87% or about 30%. A later analysis showed HLA-associated TCR beta chains outstripping equally common others in clonal expansion. Several V segments, TRBV6-2 and TRBV6-3 among them, could not be told apart and were dropped.

The sample consisted of PBMCs. The chain has TRBV28 and TRBJ2-5; 9 bases are a match to TRBD1. The sequence was obtained from a female donor in good health and CMV-seropositive. The chain's CDR3 is CASIKQGALGETQYF. CDR3 DNA sequence: TGTGCCAGCATCAAACAGGGGGCGCTTGGTGAGACCCAGTACTTC.